The 11 T cell receptor beta chains below were found in one sample sequenced in a study of blood T cell repertoires in COVID-19. The method was immunoSEQ multiplex PCR; TCRdb's version includes in-frame clones alone and lacks a portion of them. The table lists 150,000 to 200,000 clones, about 88% of them singletons. The sample was peripheral blood. Source of these receptors: a man between 18 and 29 years old with acute or convalescent COVID-19.

The chain uses TRBV6-5 and TRBJ2-2, with 7 positions matching TRBD1. The CDR3 totals 15 residues. J gave up 3 bases and V 6 bases, and 7 bases lay outside the gene matches. From germline, CDR1 is MNHEY and CDR2 SVGAGI. The CDR3 DNA is TGTGCCAGCAGCGGACAGGTTGACGACACCGGGGAGCTGTTTTTT. It yields the protein CASSGQVDDTGELFF.

The V gene is TRBV19, the J gene TRBJ2-2; tentatively, D is TRBD1 (5 bases). The CDR3 is made up of 13 amino acids. Between the trimmed V and J ends, which lost 3 bases and 8 bases, there was a span of 10 bases. Germline CDR1 is LNHDA and CDR2 is SQIVND (reference sequence). CDR3 residues: CASSIGAGGELFF. The CDR3 DNA reads as TGTGCCAGTAGTATCGGTGCAGGGGGGGAGCTGTTTTTT.

V gene TRBV7-2 combines with J gene TRBJ2-1; possibly TRBD2 for D (5 bases). Germline-derived CDR1 and CDR2 are SGHTA and FQGNSA. CDR3 size: 17 residues. The germline V and J ends were trimmed by 2 bases and 6 bases, with 20 bases remaining between them. DNA of the CDR3: TGTGCCAGCAGCTTATTTTTGTCGGCAGAACGGGGCAATGAGCAGTTCTTC. Translation gives CASSLFLSAERGNEQFF.

V and J are TRBV7-2 and TRBJ2-3, with 11 bases fitting TRBD2. With V trimmed by 4 bases and J by 0 bases, 9 bases remained unmatched. The CDR3 totals 18 residues. Germline CDR1 and CDR2: SGHTA and FQGNSA. CDR3 DNA sequence: TGTGCCAGCAGCTCAACCTTAGCGGGGGGGCCTAGCACAGATACGCAGTATTTT. This sequence encodes CASSSTLAGGPSTDTQYF.

This clone was detected only a few times. The chain employs TRBV6-4 and TRBJ2-3, with 8 bases fitting TRBD2. Per the germline V gene, CDR1 is MRHNA and CDR2 is SNTAGT. The CDR3 is 16 residues long. The ends lost 4 bases at V and 4 bases at J; junction bases unmatched: 10. The CDR3 spells CASSASAGGSSDTQYF. DNA for the CDR3: TGTGCCAGCAGTGCCTCGGCGGGGGGAAGCTCAGATACGCAGTATTTT.

The genes are TRBV27 and TRBJ1-5, with a tentative D call TRBD1 (5 bases). The germline gives CDR1 MNHEY, CDR2 SMNVEV (reference sequence). Trimming took 0 bases from V and 2 from J, leaving 8 bases between them. The CDR3 is 15 residues long. In DNA, the CDR3 is TGTGCCAGCAGTTTATCACAGGTTGGCAATCAGCCCCAGCATTTT. This sequence encodes CASSLSQVGNQPQHF.

The chain joins TRBV28 to TRBJ1-4; the D gene is possibly TRBD1 (6 bases). The CDR3 extends over 17 amino acids. V was shortened by 6 bases and J by 3 bases, with 20 bases between the two germline ends. CDR1 is MDHEN and CDR2 is SYDVKM in the germline V gene. The CDR3 region is CASRPPREGGSNEKLFF. In DNA form, the CDR3 reads TGTGCCAGCAGACCCCCCCGGGAGGGGGGCTCTAATGAAAAACTGTTTTTT.

CDR3 loop: CASSWDSNNSPLHF. Here the CDR3 DNA reads TGTGCCAGCAGCTGGGACAGCAATAATTCACCCCTCCACTTT. The rearrangement joins TRBV11-2 to TRBJ1-6; 7 positions agree with TRBD1. Germline assignment: CDR1 SGHAT and CDR2 FQNNGV. This CDR3 spans 14 amino acids. The V gene end was trimmed by 4 bases and the J gene end by 5 bases; junction bases not matched to a gene: 2.

This chain links TRBV28 with TRBJ1-6, with a tentative D call TRBD1 (6 bases). Germline V gene lookup returns CDR1 MDHEN and CDR2 SYDVKM. This CDR3 contains 14 residues. V lost 8 bases and J lost 7, with 15 bases in between. The CDR3 is CASRYREKNSPLHF. In nucleotides, the CDR3 is TGTGCCAGCCGGTACAGGGAAAAGAATTCACCCCTCCACTTT.

The J gene is TRBJ2-5, the V gene TRBV18; weak D call: TRBD1 (6 bases). Germline CDR1 KGHSH, CDR2 LQKENI. V lost 1 base to trimming and J lost 5 bases, with 14 bases between them. The CDR3 is 15 amino acids. The CDR3, as DNA: TGTGCCAGCTCACCACGCCTGGGGGCCCTGGAGACCCAGTACTTC. Protein sequence: CASSPRLGALETQYF.

The V call is TRBV18, the J call TRBJ2-7; 10 bases agree with TRBD1. Losses at the gene ends were 3 bases for V and 3 bases for J; bases not matched to a gene: 5. This CDR3 region has 15 residues. The germline V gene encodes CDR1 KGHSH and CDR2 LQKENI. CDR3 in amino acids: CASSPPGQGLYEQYF. As DNA, the CDR3 is TGTGCCAGCTCACCGCCGGGACAGGGGCTCTACGAGCAGTACTTC.